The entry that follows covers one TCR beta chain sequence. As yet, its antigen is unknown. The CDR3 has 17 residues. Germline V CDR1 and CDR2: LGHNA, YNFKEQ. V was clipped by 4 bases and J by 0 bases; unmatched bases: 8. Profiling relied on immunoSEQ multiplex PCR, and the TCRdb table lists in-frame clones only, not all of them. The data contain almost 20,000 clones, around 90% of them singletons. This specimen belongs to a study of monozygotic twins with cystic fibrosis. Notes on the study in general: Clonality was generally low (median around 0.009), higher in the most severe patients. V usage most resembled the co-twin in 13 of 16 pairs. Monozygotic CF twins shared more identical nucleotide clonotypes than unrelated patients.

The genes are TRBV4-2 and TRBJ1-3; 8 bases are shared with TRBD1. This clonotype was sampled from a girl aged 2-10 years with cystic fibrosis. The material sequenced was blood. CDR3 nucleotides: TGTGCCAGCAGCCTTCTTATCAGGGGGCCCTCTGGAAACACCATATATTTT. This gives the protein CASSLLIRGPSGNTIYF.